The clone carrying this T cell receptor (beta chain) was seen only a few times. Its matching antigen is unknown. This same CDR3 is encoded by further DNA sequences in the sample. Sequencing used immunoSEQ multiplex PCR; TCRdb keeps in-frame clones, though not all of them. Here the sample spans about 2 million clones, roughly 94% being singletons. V was cut by 3 bases and J by 2 bases, with 2 bases left in between. CDR1 is ENHRY and CDR2 is SYGVKD in the germline V gene. This CDR3 comprises 11 residues. The entry originates in a study of shared clonotypes between healthy human individuals. On the study more broadly: CD8 memory received one plate per donor, CD8 naive two, CD4 memory three and CD4 naive three. Overall study results and limits: Some clonotypes were shared by all four sorted-subset donors, while others were not shared. The non-shared ones had lower generation probabilities than the shared ones. Memory subsets generally showed lower estimated richness than naive subsets.

The V call is TRBV10-3, the J call TRBJ2-7; D is undetermined. The TCR originated in a man aged 18 to 29 in good health. Source material: naive CD4+ T cells sorted from blood. Documented subset: CD45RA+ positively selected. The CDR3 loop is CAISDTYEQYF. CDR3 in DNA: TGTGCCATCAGTGACACCTACGAGCAGTACTTC.